This T cell receptor beta chain is from a study of regulatory T cells in long-lasting Graves disease. In this sample, this clonotype turned up many times. Time point noted: newly diagnosed GD, antithyroid drugs for less than 3 months. Generation of the TCR library employed RNA extracted from PBMCs. Diagnosing Graves' disease relied on the American Thyroid Association guidelines. Assembly of TCR beta libraries relied on iRepertoire HTBI primers together with Arm-PCR of CDR3 regions. TCRdb reprocessed the multiplex PCR reads via MiXCR and lists one record per CDR3 protein. The table has under 300,000 distinct CDR3 sequences, around 19% seen once. This CDR3 region has 14 residues. The V gene's germline CDR1 is SGHNT and CDR2 YYREEE (reference sequence). Trimming removed 4 bases from V and 8 bases from J, with 18 bases in between. Another study also made use of these data, one on T cells in Graves' hyperthyroidism and ophthalmopathy. This second report adds: Over 18 months, lack of ophthalmopathy progression marked Graves' hyperthyroidism as stable. From stable hyperthyroidism, ophthalmopathy was separated by a 13 V-J model.

Here the sequenced sample was peripheral blood mononuclear cells (PBMCs), taken at new diagnosis, from a patient treated with antithyroid drugs. This TCR derives from a woman in her 30s with Graves disease. The chain links TRBV5-4 to TRBJ1-2; no clear D gene. In DNA form, the CDR3 reads TGTGCCAGCAGCCCCAACGACTCCCTTGGGGGCTACACCTTC. The encoded protein is CASSPNDSLGGYTF.